This TCR beta chain stems from a study of blood T cell repertoires in COVID-19. Study-level background: Samples came from the United States, Italy and Spain, spanning acute and convalescent COVID-19.

Trimming at V came to 5 bases and at J to 3 bases, leaving 10 bases not matched to a gene. This CDR3 has 15 residues. Germline V gene sequence: CDR1 LNHDA, CDR2 SQIVND (reference sequence). As handled by the study authors: Nucleated cell counts were estimated from reference gene primer amplification. The assay was immunoSEQ multiplex PCR, and TCRdb's table has in-frame clones only and misses some. V, J and clone size were drawn from that table, and D and trimming were deduced from the DNA. The repertoire includes about 150,000 clones, over 75% of them detected once, and around 14% sits in the top ten.

This chain joins TRBV19 and TRBJ2-7, with 7 nucleotides matching TRBD1. This sequence originates from a woman in her thirties or forties with acute or convalescent COVID-19. Sequencing was done on a sample of peripheral blood. The DNA of the CDR3 is TGTGCCAGTAGTCAGGACCTCAGGGGGAACTACGAGCAGTACTTC. This codes for CASSQDLRGNYEQYF.